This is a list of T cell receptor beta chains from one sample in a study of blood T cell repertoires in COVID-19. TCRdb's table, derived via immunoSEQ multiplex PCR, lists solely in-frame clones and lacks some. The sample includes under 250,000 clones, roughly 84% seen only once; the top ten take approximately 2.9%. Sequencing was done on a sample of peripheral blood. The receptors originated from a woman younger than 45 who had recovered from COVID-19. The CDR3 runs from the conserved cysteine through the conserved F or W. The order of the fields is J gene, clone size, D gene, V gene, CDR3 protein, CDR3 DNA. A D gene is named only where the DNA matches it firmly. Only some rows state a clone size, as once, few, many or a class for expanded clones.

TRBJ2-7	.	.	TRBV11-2	CASSYQRDQQYF	TGTGCCAGCAGCTACCAGAGGGATCAGCAGTACTTC
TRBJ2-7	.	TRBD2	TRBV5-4	CASSLGLADEQYF	TGTGCCAGCAGCCTGGGACTAGCCGACGAGCAGTACTTC
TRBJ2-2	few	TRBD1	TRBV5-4	CASSRIPGGATGELFF	TGTGCCAGCAGTCGTATTCCAGGGGGCGCGACCGGGGAGCTGTTTTTT
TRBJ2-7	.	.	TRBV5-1	CASSFEGSEQYF	TGCGCCAGCAGCTTCGAGGGATCCGAGCAGTACTTC
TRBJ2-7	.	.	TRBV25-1	CASRGYEQYF	TGTGCCAGCCGCGGATACGAGCAGTACTTC
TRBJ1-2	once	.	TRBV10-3	CAISERKGDYGYTF	TGTGCCATCAGTGAGAGGAAAGGGGACTATGGCTACACCTTC
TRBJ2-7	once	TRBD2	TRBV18	CASSPGRADEQYF	TGTGCCAGCTCACCAGGGAGGGCTGACGAGCAGTACTTC
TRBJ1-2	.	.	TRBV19	CASRLGTQPGNYGYTF	TGTGCCAGTAGGCTGGGAACACAGCCAGGGAACTATGGCTACACCTTC
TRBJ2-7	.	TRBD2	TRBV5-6	CASSLVTGGPHEQYF	TGTGCCAGCAGCTTGGTAACGGGAGGGCCCCACGAGCAGTACTTC
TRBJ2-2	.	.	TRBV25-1	CASRQGSGELFF	TGTGCCAGCAGACAGGGTTCCGGGGAGCTGTTTTTT
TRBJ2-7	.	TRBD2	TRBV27	CASSLSGTSYEQYF	TGTGCCAGCAGTTTGTCCGGGACTAGCTACGAGCAGTACTTC
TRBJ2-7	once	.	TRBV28	CASRESGSWGYEQYF	TGTGCCAGCAGGGAGAGCGGGTCCTGGGGTTACGAGCAGTACTTC
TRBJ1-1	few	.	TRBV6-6	CASSYSRVDTEAFF	TGTGCCAGCAGTTACTCGAGAGTGGACACTGAAGCTTTCTTT
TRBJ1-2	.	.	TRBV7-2	CASSLARPPSYGYTF	TGTGCCAGCAGCTTAGCCAGACCTCCTAGCTATGGCTACACCTTC
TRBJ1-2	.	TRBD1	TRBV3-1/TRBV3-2	CASSYSDRDEGYTF	TGTGCCAGCAGCTACTCGGACAGGGATGAAGGCTACACCTTC
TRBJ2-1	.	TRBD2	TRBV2	CASSLAGEQFF	TGTGCCAGCAGTCTAGCGGGGGAGCAGTTCTTC
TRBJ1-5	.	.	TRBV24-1	CATGRSGQPQHF	TGTGCCACCGGCAGGTCCGGTCAGCCCCAGCATTTT
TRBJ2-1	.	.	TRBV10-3	CAISESAAAGYNEQFF	TGTGCCATCAGTGAGTCGGCGGCAGCGGGTTACAATGAGCAGTTCTTC
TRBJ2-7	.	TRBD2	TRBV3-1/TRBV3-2	CASSQGLADTYEQYF	TGTGCCAGCAGCCAAGGGCTAGCGGATACCTACGAGCAGTACTTC
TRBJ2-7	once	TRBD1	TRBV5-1	CASSLAWRLDRGGREQYF	TGCGCCAGCAGCTTGGCCTGGAGGTTGGACAGGGGTGGCCGCGAGCAGTACTTC
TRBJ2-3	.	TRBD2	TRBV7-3	CASTLAGGPNTQYF	TGTGCCAGCACCCTAGCGGGAGGGCCGAATACGCAGTATTTT
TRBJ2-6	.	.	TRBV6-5	CASSYSTMNVLTF	TGTGCCAGCAGTTACAGCACGATGAACGTCCTGACTTTC
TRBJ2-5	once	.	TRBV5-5	CASSSYQGRETQYF	TGTGCCAGCAGCTCGTACCAGGGTCGAGAGACCCAGTACTTC
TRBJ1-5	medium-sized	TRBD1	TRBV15	CATSRAGTGPNQPQHF	TGTGCCACCAGCAGAGCTGGGACAGGCCCGAATCAGCCCCAGCATTTT
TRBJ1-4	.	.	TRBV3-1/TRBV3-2	CASSLDAGDEKLFF	TGTGCCAGCAGCCTGGACGCGGGAGATGAAAAACTGTTTTTT
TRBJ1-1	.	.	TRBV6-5	CASSYSNVFGDTEAFF	TGTGCCAGCAGTTACTCGAACGTCTTCGGGGACACTGAAGCTTTCTTT
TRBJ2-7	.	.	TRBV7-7	CASSLAPGLSYEQYF	TGTGCCAGCAGCTTAGCGCCAGGCCTTTCCTACGAGCAGTACTTC
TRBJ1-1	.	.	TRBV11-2	CASSLRWGSAEAFF	TGTGCCAGCAGCTTACGATGGGGCTCGGCTGAAGCTTTCTTT
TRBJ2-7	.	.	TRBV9	CASSHSGTSSYEQYF	TGTGCCAGCAGCCATAGCGGAACCAGCTCCTACGAGCAGTACTTC
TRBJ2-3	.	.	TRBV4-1	CASSQTSPGTDTQYF	TGCGCCAGCAGCCAAACATCCCCGGGGACAGATACGCAGTATTTT
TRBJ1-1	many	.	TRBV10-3	CAISETVNTEAFF	TGTGCCATCAGTGAGACGGTGAACACTGAAGCTTTCTTT
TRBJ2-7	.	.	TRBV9	CASSVDWTFTYEQYF	TGTGCCAGCAGCGTAGATTGGACTTTTACCTACGAGCAGTACTTC
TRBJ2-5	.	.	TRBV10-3	CAISETDQETQYF	TGTGCCATCAGTGAAACAGACCAAGAGACCCAGTACTTC
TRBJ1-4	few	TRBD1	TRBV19	CASSIEGPGTGSEKLFF	TGTGCCAGTAGTATAGAAGGACCCGGGACAGGCTCTGAAAAACTGTTTTTT
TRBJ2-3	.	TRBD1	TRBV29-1	CSVVSPRGSTDTQYF	TGCAGCGTTGTAAGCCCCAGGGGGAGCACAGATACGCAGTATTTT
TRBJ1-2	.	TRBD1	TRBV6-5	CASSHRGSYGYTF	TGTGCCAGCAGCCACAGGGGTTCTTATGGCTACACCTTC
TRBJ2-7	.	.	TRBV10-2	CASKVGTIAGEQYF	TGCGCCAGCAAGGTTGGGACCATCGCGGGGGAGCAGTACTTC
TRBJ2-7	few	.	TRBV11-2	CASSLDPRGEQYF	TGTGCCAGCAGCTTAGACCCCAGAGGCGAGCAGTACTTC
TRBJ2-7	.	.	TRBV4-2	CASSQVVSGSGYYEQYF	TGTGCCAGCAGCCAAGTAGTTAGCGGTAGCGGATACTACGAGCAGTACTTC
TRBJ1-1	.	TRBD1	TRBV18	CASSPPGTGFRYTEAFF	TGTGCCAGCTCACCACCGGGGACAGGGTTCCGATACACTGAAGCTTTCTTT
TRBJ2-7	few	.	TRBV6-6	CASSYSITETEQYF	TGTGCCAGCAGTTACTCGATAACAGAGACCGAGCAGTACTTC
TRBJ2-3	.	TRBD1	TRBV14	CASSAWGQGLDTQYF	TGTGCCAGCAGCGCATGGGGACAGGGTTTGGATACGCAGTATTTT
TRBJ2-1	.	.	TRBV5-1	CASSLYGGSSYNEQFF	TGCGCCAGCAGCTTGTATGGGGGGAGCTCCTACAATGAGCAGTTCTTC
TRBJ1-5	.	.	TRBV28	CASRQGSDQPQHF	TGTGCCAGCAGACAGGGAAGTGATCAGCCCCAGCATTTT
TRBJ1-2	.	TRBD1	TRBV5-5	CASLPGTVYGYTF	TGTGCCAGTCTTCCCGGGACAGTCTATGGCTACACCTTC